This T cell receptor (beta chain) was observed in a study of blood T cell repertoires in COVID-19. Germline loops: CDR1 MDHEN, CDR2 SYDVKM. CDR3 size: 16 residues. Trimming pared 6 bases from V and 3 bases from J, leaving 20 bases between. Repertoires were generated with immunoSEQ multiplex PCR, while TCRdb's copy carries only in-frame clones and drops some. This sample has 150,000 to 200,000 clones, with about 85% found just once. The sequence was obtained from a woman aged 40 to 50 in a cohort exposed to, infected with or recovered from COVID-19 (not recorded which). The specimen was PBMCs or T cells enriched from blood (not recorded which). The V gene is TRBV28, the J gene TRBJ1-1; possible D gene TRBD1, 6 bases. DNA of the CDR3: TGTGCCAGCAGCCGGACCGGCAGGGGAAGGGACACTGAAGCTTTCTTT. Its protein product is CASSRTGRGRDTEAFF. The full variable domain, in which reference TRBV28 and TRBJ1-1 provide the parts outside the CDR3, is DVKVTQSSRYLVKRTGEKVFLECVQDMDHENMFWYRQDPGLGLRLIYFSYDVKMKEKGDIPEGYSVSREKKERFSLILESASTNQTSMYLCASSRTGRGRDTEAFFGQGTRLTVV.